The 2 T cell receptor beta chains given below trace back to one sample, sequenced in a study of T cells in Graves' hyperthyroidism and ophthalmopathy. Amplified regions were TCR beta CDR3 sequences from RNA transcripts. The study used the HTBI primer set for a first-round RT-PCR of the TCR CDR3. TCRdb called the multiplex PCR reads again in MiXCR, with one record for every CDR3 protein. The sample holds 550,000 to 800,000 distinct CDR3 sequences; about a sixth are singletons and the top ten take around 7.7%. The sequencing input was blood. The origin of the receptors is a man aged 18 to 29 with Graves' hyperthyroidism.

To note about this clonotype: At one of its ends the junction is not consistent with the germline gene, which may arise from a read error. The V and J genes are TRBV6-2 or TRBV6-3 and TRBJ1-5; weak D call: TRBD1 (5 bases). CDR3 length: 16 residues. CDR1 and CDR2 (germline): MNHEY, SVGEGT. CDR3 loop: CAGSYPGPKGNQPQHF. In DNA form, the CDR3 reads TGTGCCGGCAGTTACCCGGGACCAAAGGGCAATCAGCCCCAGCATTTT.

This chain uses TRBV5-1 with TRBJ2-5, with D possibly called TRBD1 or TRBD2 (6 bases each). The CDR3 loop spans 15 amino acids. Trimming pared 1 base from V and 4 bases from J, leaving 14 bases between. Germline V gives CDR1 SGHRS, CDR2 YFSETQ. Written as DNA, the CDR3 is TGCGCCAGCAGCTTGCGGGGGCAGTATGGAGAGACCCAGTACTTC. It codes for CASSLRGQYGETQYF.